Listed below are T cell receptor beta chains from one sample, sequenced in a study of radiotherapy plus CTLA-4 blockade in lung cancer. TCRdb's copy holds only in-frame clones and misses some; the assay was immunoSEQ multiplex PCR. The data show 55,000 to 65,000 clones, just over 75% seen once. Sequencing was performed on peripheral blood, taken from a patient treated with radiotherapy plus ipilimumab. The receptors were gathered from a human donor with non-small cell lung cancer who had a partial response to radiotherapy plus ipilimumab. CDR3s include the opening cysteine and the closing phenylalanine or tryptophan. Fields, in order: clone size, D gene, J gene, V gene, CDR3 DNA, CDR3 protein. A D gene is named only where the DNA matches it firmly. A clone size is listed for some rows: how often the clone was seen (once, few, many), or a class if it is expanded.

size: few
D: .
J: TRBJ1-2
V: TRBV4-3
DNA: TGCGCCAGCAGCCAAGATCTCGAGGCTTTCTATGGCTACACCTTC
CDR3: CASSQDLEAFYGYTF

size: .
D: .
J: TRBJ2-4
V: TRBV27
DNA: TGTGCCAGCAGTTTATCCGCCGGACACAAAAACATTCAGTACTTC
CDR3: CASSLSAGHKNIQYF

size: .
D: .
J: TRBJ2-2
V: TRBV7-3
DNA: TGTGCCAGCAGCCCCCTCCCTAGCTCCCGTTACGCCGGGGAGCTGTTTTTT
CDR3: CASSPLPSSRYAGELFF

size: .
D: TRBD2
J: TRBJ2-5
V: TRBV28
DNA: TGTGCCAGCAGTAAACCTAGCGGGGGGTACCAAGAGACCCAGTACTTC
CDR3: CASSKPSGGYQETQYF

size: .
D: .
J: TRBJ1-3
V: TRBV13
DNA: TGTGCCAGCAGCTTAAAGGGGGTCTCTGGAAACACCATATATTTT
CDR3: CASSLKGVSGNTIYF

size: .
D: .
J: TRBJ1-5
V: TRBV6-1
DNA: TGTGCCAGCAGTGCCTCAGGACAGAATAGCAATCAGCCCCAGCATTTT
CDR3: CASSASGQNSNQPQHF

size: .
D: .
J: TRBJ2-1
V: TRBV19
DNA: TGTGCCAGTAGTATAGCCCCTTTGGCCGAGCAGTTCTTC
CDR3: CASSIAPLAEQFF

size: few
D: TRBD1
J: TRBJ2-7
V: TRBV6-5
DNA: TGTGCCAGCAGCCGACGACAGGGGGCGATCCACGAGCAGTACTTC
CDR3: CASSRRQGAIHEQYF

size: .
D: .
J: TRBJ1-3
V: TRBV9
DNA: TGTGCCAGCAGCGTGACTGGAGTTTCTGGAAACACCATATATTTT
CDR3: CASSVTGVSGNTIYF

size: .
D: .
J: TRBJ2-5
V: TRBV27
DNA: TGTGCCAGCAGTCACCGGACAGACTTCGAGACCCAGTACTTC
CDR3: CASSHRTDFETQYF

size: .
D: .
J: TRBJ2-5
V: TRBV11-1
DNA: TGTGCCAGCAGCTTAGGGTGGGGGGACCAAGAGACCCAGTACTTC
CDR3: CASSLGWGDQETQYF

size: .
D: TRBD1
J: TRBJ1-1
V: TRBV6-1
DNA: TGTGCCAGCAGTGATCTCCCCCGGGACAGGGGAGCTTTCTTT
CDR3: CASSDLPRDRGAFF

size: once
D: .
J: TRBJ2-1
V: TRBV6-6
DNA: TGTGCCAGCAGCAAAACCCTAGATGAGCAGTTCTTC
CDR3: CASSKTLDEQFF

size: .
D: TRBD2
J: TRBJ2-1
V: TRBV10-3
DNA: TGTGCCATCAGCTCCCACTCCGGGACTAGGGGGTACAATGAGCAGTTCTTC
CDR3: CAISSHSGTRGYNEQFF

size: few
D: .
J: TRBJ2-2
V: TRBV9
DNA: TGTGCCAGCAGCGTAGACGGCACCGGGGAGCTGTTTTTT
CDR3: CASSVDGTGELFF

size: .
D: TRBD1
J: TRBJ1-4
V: TRBV19
DNA: TGTGCCAGTAGTGCAACAGGGGGGGATGGAGAAAAACTGTTTTTT
CDR3: CASSATGGDGEKLFF

size: .
D: .
J: TRBJ1-3
V: TRBV12-5
DNA: TGTGCTAGTGGTTTGCGGAGGGTCTCTGGAAACACCATATATTTT
CDR3: CASGLRRVSGNTIYF

size: .
D: .
J: TRBJ2-5
V: TRBV5-1
DNA: TGCGCCAGCAGTCAGGGCCCAGAGACCCAGTACTTC
CDR3: CASSQGPETQYF

size: .
D: TRBD1
J: TRBJ1-4
V: TRBV14
DNA: TGTGCCAGCAGCAGGGGGCGTCGAGAAAAACTGTTTTTT
CDR3: CASSRGRREKLFF

size: .
D: TRBD1
J: TRBJ2-7
V: TRBV7-8
DNA: TGTGCCAGCAGCTTAAACAGGGGACACGAGCAGTACTTC
CDR3: CASSLNRGHEQYF

size: .
D: .
J: TRBJ2-7
V: TRBV30
DNA: TGTGCCTGGAGTACAGGGTCGGGCTCCTACGAGCAGTACTTC
CDR3: CAWSTGSGSYEQYF

size: .
D: .
J: TRBJ2-3
V: TRBV11-1
DNA: TGTGCCAGCAGCTTAACAATGTCAGGGGCAGATACGCAGTATTTT
CDR3: CASSLTMSGADTQYF

size: .
D: TRBD1
J: TRBJ1-5
V: TRBV18
DNA: TGTGCCAGCTCAGAGGGGGCCGGTAGCAATCAGCCCCAGCATTTT
CDR3: CASSEGAGSNQPQHF

size: .
D: TRBD1
J: TRBJ1-1
V: TRBV18
DNA: TGTGCCAGCTCACCTCGAGTTTGGACAGGGGGCTCTGAAAACACTGAAGCTTTCTTT
CDR3: CASSPRVWTGGSENTEAFF

size: .
D: TRBD2
J: TRBJ2-1
V: TRBV9
DNA: TGTGCCAGCAGCGGAGGGGCTAGCGGGGGTAATGAGCAGTTCTTC
CDR3: CASSGGASGGNEQFF

size: .
D: .
J: TRBJ1-1
V: TRBV7-9
DNA: TGTGCCAGCAGCCCGACAGGACCTTTTAACACTGAAGCTTTCTTT
CDR3: CASSPTGPFNTEAFF

size: .
D: .
J: TRBJ2-7
V: TRBV27
DNA: TGTGCCAGCAGTTCTACAGGGTACTACTCCTACGAGCAGTACTTC
CDR3: CASSSTGYYSYEQYF

size: .
D: TRBD1
J: TRBJ2-6
V: TRBV29-1
DNA: TGCAGCATCAGGGGGTCTGGGGCCAACGTCCTGACTTTC
CDR3: CSIRGSGANVLTF

size: .
D: TRBD1
J: TRBJ2-1
V: TRBV5-1
DNA: TGCGCCAGCAGCTTGTTCCAGGACAGGACGCAGTTCTTC
CDR3: CASSLFQDRTQFF

size: .
D: .
J: TRBJ1-2
V: TRBV28
DNA: TGTGCCAGCAGTCCCCAGTCGGCTACTATGAGGGGCTACACCTTC
CDR3: CASSPQSATMRGYTF

size: .
D: TRBD1
J: TRBJ2-7
V: TRBV5-6
DNA: TGTGCCAGCAGCCCCCCCGGGACAGGGGGGCCCGAGCAGTACTTC
CDR3: CASSPPGTGGPEQYF

size: .
D: TRBD1
J: TRBJ2-1
V: TRBV6-1
DNA: TGTGCCAGCAGTGGTGGGACAGGGCTATCCCCCTACAATGAGCAGTTCTTC
CDR3: CASSGGTGLSPYNEQFF

size: .
D: TRBD1
J: TRBJ1-4
V: TRBV5-1
DNA: TGCGCCAGCAGCGGAACTGGACAGGCAACTAATGAAAAACTGTTTTTT
CDR3: CASSGTGQATNEKLFF

size: .
D: .
J: TRBJ1-1
V: TRBV19
DNA: TGTGCCACCCGGGGGGGGAGGAGGACTGAAGCTTTCTTT
CDR3: CATRGGRRTEAFF

size: few
D: .
J: TRBJ2-3
V: TRBV7-6
DNA: TGTGCCAGCAGCTTATCCGTAAGCACAGATACGCAGTATTTT
CDR3: CASSLSVSTDTQYF

size: .
D: TRBD2
J: TRBJ2-1
V: TRBV6-5
DNA: TGTGCCAGCAGTTTAGCGGGGGGGCGCGGTGAGCAGTTCTTC
CDR3: CASSLAGGRGEQFF

size: once
D: TRBD1
J: TRBJ2-5
V: TRBV7-8
DNA: TGTGCCAGCAGTCTAACAGGGGGCGAGGGAGAGACCCAGTACTTC
CDR3: CASSLTGGEGETQYF

size: once
D: TRBD1
J: TRBJ2-7
V: TRBV6-6
DNA: TGTGCCAGCAGTTACTCTCAGGGGGCTTCCTACGAGCAGTACTTC
CDR3: CASSYSQGASYEQYF

size: .
D: .
J: TRBJ2-4
V: TRBV11-2
DNA: TGTGCCAGCAGCTTAGACAGGGGTTATAACATTCAGTACTTC
CDR3: CASSLDRGYNIQYF

size: .
D: TRBD1
J: TRBJ2-7
V: TRBV6-5
DNA: TGTGCCAGCAGTTACCCGAGACAGGGGACCTACGAGCAGTACTTC
CDR3: CASSYPRQGTYEQYF

size: .
D: .
J: TRBJ1-1
V: TRBV29-1
DNA: TGCAGCGCGTCCAACAGGGTGGGTGGCCTTGAAGCTTTCTTT
CDR3: CSASNRVGGLEAFF

size: .
D: .
J: TRBJ1-1
V: TRBV4-1
DNA: TGCGCCAGCAGCCCGAGAGGTTGGCACAATGAAGCTTTCTTT
CDR3: CASSPRGWHNEAFF

size: .
D: TRBD1
J: TRBJ1-2
V: TRBV28
DNA: TGTGCCAGCAGACCCGGGACAGTTAACTATGGCTACACCTTC
CDR3: CASRPGTVNYGYTF

size: few
D: .
J: TRBJ1-4
V: TRBV6-6
DNA: TGTGCCAGCATCAAAGAGGGTGGAGGCGAAAAACTGTTTTTT
CDR3: CASIKEGGGEKLFF

size: .
D: .
J: TRBJ2-3
V: TRBV7-8
DNA: TGTGCCAGCAGTTTTCTAGGGGGAGGGGGAGATACGCAGTATTTT
CDR3: CASSFLGGGGDTQYF

size: few
D: .
J: TRBJ2-3
V: TRBV7-2
DNA: TGTGCCAGCAGCTTAGGTGCCGGGTGGGCAGATACGCAGTATTTT
CDR3: CASSLGAGWADTQYF

size: .
D: TRBD1
J: TRBJ2-1
V: TRBV5-4
DNA: TGTGCCAGCAGACGGGACAGGGGACAGAGCTCCTACAATGAGCAGTTCTTC
CDR3: CASRRDRGQSSYNEQFF

size: .
D: TRBD1
J: TRBJ2-1
V: TRBV27
DNA: TGTGCCAGCAGGGGACAGAGCTCCTACAATGAGCAGTTCTTC
CDR3: CASRGQSSYNEQFF